Below are 6 T cell receptor beta chains sequenced from a single sample in a study of CD8 T cells in ankylosing spondylitis. General study results and limits: Ankylosing spondylitis blood appeared to be characterized by a TCR beta motif of 8 or 9 highly homologous variants.

TCRdb analysed the 5' RACE reads with MiXCR anew, one entry per CDR3 protein. The sample consists of about 700,000 distinct CDR3 sequences, roughly 19% of them appearing once. These receptors lack a known antigen. The sample comprised blood, either unsorted or a sorted T cell fraction (not recorded which). The receptors originated from a male donor with ankylosing spondylitis.

The table lists this clonotype with a count of one. V gene TRBV15 combines with J gene TRBJ2-5; tentatively, D is TRBD1 (5 bases). The CDR3 length is 11 residues. The germline V and J ends were trimmed by 4 bases and 5 bases, with 5 bases remaining between them. The V gene's germline CDR1 is LNHNV and CDR2 YYDKDF (reference sequence). This chain's CDR3 is CATSKGETQYF. In nucleotides, the CDR3 is TGTGCCACCAGCAAGGGGGAGACCCAGTACTTC.

This sequence joins TRBV12-3 or TRBV12-4 and TRBJ2-4; D tentatively fits TRBD1 or TRBD2 (5 bases each). Deletions cut 2 bases from V and 8 bases from J, with 19 bases between. CDR3 size: 16 residues. The DNA of the CDR3 is TGTGCCAGCAGTTTAAGCGGCAGGACAAAAGGGGACATTCAGTACTTC. It codes for CASSLSGRTKGDIQYF.

The rearrangement links TRBV6-6 to TRBJ2-7, with D possibly TRBD2 on 6 matching bases. CDR3 length: 12 residues. V was cut by 6 bases and J by 12 bases, with 18 bases left in between. From germline, CDR1 is MNHNY and CDR2 SVGAGI (reference sequence). The CDR3, as DNA: TGTGCCAGCAGCTTCGGACGGGAGAGCACGTACTTC. It specifies CASSFGRESTYF.

V and J are TRBV7-3 and TRBJ2-1, with TRBD2 identical over 10 bases. The CDR3 totals 15 residues. Germline V gene sequence: CDR1 SGHTA, CDR2 FQGTGA. V gave up 4 bases and J gave up 6 bases; unmatched junction bases: 6. DNA for the CDR3: TGTGCCAGCAGCTACCAACTAGCGGGAAGCAATGAGCAGTTCTTC. Residues: CASSYQLAGSNEQFF.

This clonotype was observed a few times. This chain joins TRBV12-3 or TRBV12-4 and TRBJ2-2; D remains ambiguous. The CDR3 spans 14 residues. V gave up 6 bases and J gave up 2 bases, with 10 bases separating them. This CDR3 is CASRSLGNTGELFF. The CDR3 DNA follows: TGTGCCAGCAGAAGCCTAGGAAACACCGGGGAGCTGTTTTTT.

The chain combines TRBV13 with TRBJ1-5; 8 positions agree with TRBD1. Germline CDR1 reads PRHDT; CDR2 reads FYEKMQ (reference sequence). The CDR3 spans 15 residues. V lost 0 bases, J lost 3 bases, and 1 base stayed unmatched. The CDR3 loop reads CASSLGTGDNQPQHF. The CDR3 DNA is TGTGCCAGCAGCTTAGGGACAGGGGACAATCAGCCCCAGCATTTT.